The next 9 T cell receptor beta chains were all read from a single sample in a study of T cells after yellow fever vaccination. Via MiXCR, TCRdb re-called the 5' RACE reads, giving one row per CDR3 protein. The sample holds approximately 510,000 distinct CDR3 sequences; roughly a fifth are singletons and the top ten take roughly a sixth. The sequencing here drew on PBMCs, taken approximately 22 days after the first yellow fever vaccination. These receptors all come from a man in his late teens or twenties who received the YFV17D yellow fever vaccine.

Only a few counts were recorded for this clonotype. This chain links TRBV5-1 with TRBJ2-1; 12 bases map to TRBD2. Germline-derived CDR1 and CDR2 are SGHRS and YFSETQ. This CDR3 is 18 amino acids long. V shed 1 base, J shed 5 bases, and the junction held 10 bases outside the gene matches. For the CDR3, the DNA is TGCGCCAGCAGCTTGCGGTCTTCTAGCGGGGGGGAACACAATGAGCAGTTCTTC. It encodes CASSLRSSSGGEHNEQFF. Full variable domain (remainder filled in from reference TRBV5-1 and TRBJ2-1): KAGVTQTPRYLIKTRGQQVTLSCSPISGHRSVSWYQQTPGQGLQFLFEYFSETQRNKGNFPGRFSGRQFSNSRSEMNVSTLELGDSALYLCASSLRSSSGGEHNEQFFGPGTRLTVL.

This chain joins TRBV3-1 and TRBJ2-1; 7 bases match TRBD2. CDR1 is LGHDT, CDR2 YNNKEL, per germline (reference sequence). The CDR3 runs 13 residues. Trimming took 1 base from V and 15 from J; bases not matched to a gene: 9. The CDR3: CASSQASGNGGFF. Here the CDR3 DNA reads TGTGCCAGCAGCCAAGCCAGCGGGAACGGGGGGTTCTTC.

V and J are TRBV5-5 and TRBJ2-7; D unclear. The CDR3 is 14 residues long. V was cut by 1 base and J by 6 bases, with 14 bases left in between. CDR1 and CDR2 from the germline V gene are SGHKS and YYEKEE (reference sequence). The CDR3 DNA reads as TGTGCCAGCAGCTTGAATACGGATTGGGCCGAGCAGTACGTC. As protein: CASSLNTDWAEQYV.

The chain is built from TRBV19 and TRBJ2-3; possible D gene TRBD1, 5 bases. Trimming removed 2 bases at V and 4 bases at J, with 7 bases between. The CDR3 is made up of 13 amino acids. Per germline, CDR1 LNHDA and CDR2 SQIVND (reference sequence). CDR3 nucleotide sequence: TGTGCCAGTAGTATACAGGGCGCAGATACGCAGTATTTT. Translated: CASSIQGADTQYF.

This clonotype has a count of ten or more. The V gene is TRBV5-5, the J gene TRBJ2-5, with D perhaps being TRBD1 or TRBD2 (5 bases each). Germline loops: CDR1 SGHKS, CDR2 YYEKEE (reference sequence). V was shortened by 4 bases and J by 2 bases, with 12 bases between the two germline ends. The CDR3 has 14 residues. The CDR3: CASSQGPMQETQYF. For the CDR3, the DNA is TGTGCCAGCAGCCAGGGACCGATGCAAGAGACCCAGTACTTC.

In DNA, the CDR3 is TGCGCCAGCAGCCAAGTTCTGGGACCAAACTATGGCTACACCTTC. It translates to CASSQVLGPNYGYTF. The chain uses TRBV4-3 and TRBJ1-2; D possibly corresponds to TRBD1 (5 bases). V was pared by 1 base and J by 2 bases, with 11 bases between. Germline CDR1 and CDR2: LGHNA and YSLEER. This CDR3 contains 15 residues.

This clonotype was seen a few times. The rearrangement joins TRBV12-3 or TRBV12-4 to TRBJ2-6; 9 positions match TRBD1. CDR3 size: 17 residues. Trimming cost V 5 bases and J 3 bases; bases outside gene matches: 8. The CDR3 DNA follows: TGTGCCAGCAGTCTGACAGGGGGAATAGGTGGGGCCAACGTCCTGACTTTC. Its translation: CASSLTGGIGGANVLTF.

In its sample, this clonotype was seen a few times. The chain has TRBV4-1 and TRBJ1-2; D unclear. The V end was cut by 0 bases, the J end by 0 bases, with 11 bases between. CDR3 size: 16 residues. The germline CDR1 and CDR2 sequences are MGHRA and YSYEKL. The CDR3 nucleotides are TGCGCCAGCAGCCAAGAGGAGACGGGAGCTAACTATGGCTACACCTTC. Translation gives CASSQEETGANYGYTF.

This clonotype was counted a few times. The rearrangement links TRBV29-1 to TRBJ2-3; no reliable D call. The CDR3 contains 14 residues. Trimming pared 7 bases from V and 0 bases from J, leaving 14 bases between. Germline V CDR1 and CDR2: SQVTM, ANQGSEA. For the CDR3, the DNA is TGCAGCGCCTCAGCCACCTCTAGCACAGATACGCAGTATTTT. It codes for CSASATSSTDTQYF.